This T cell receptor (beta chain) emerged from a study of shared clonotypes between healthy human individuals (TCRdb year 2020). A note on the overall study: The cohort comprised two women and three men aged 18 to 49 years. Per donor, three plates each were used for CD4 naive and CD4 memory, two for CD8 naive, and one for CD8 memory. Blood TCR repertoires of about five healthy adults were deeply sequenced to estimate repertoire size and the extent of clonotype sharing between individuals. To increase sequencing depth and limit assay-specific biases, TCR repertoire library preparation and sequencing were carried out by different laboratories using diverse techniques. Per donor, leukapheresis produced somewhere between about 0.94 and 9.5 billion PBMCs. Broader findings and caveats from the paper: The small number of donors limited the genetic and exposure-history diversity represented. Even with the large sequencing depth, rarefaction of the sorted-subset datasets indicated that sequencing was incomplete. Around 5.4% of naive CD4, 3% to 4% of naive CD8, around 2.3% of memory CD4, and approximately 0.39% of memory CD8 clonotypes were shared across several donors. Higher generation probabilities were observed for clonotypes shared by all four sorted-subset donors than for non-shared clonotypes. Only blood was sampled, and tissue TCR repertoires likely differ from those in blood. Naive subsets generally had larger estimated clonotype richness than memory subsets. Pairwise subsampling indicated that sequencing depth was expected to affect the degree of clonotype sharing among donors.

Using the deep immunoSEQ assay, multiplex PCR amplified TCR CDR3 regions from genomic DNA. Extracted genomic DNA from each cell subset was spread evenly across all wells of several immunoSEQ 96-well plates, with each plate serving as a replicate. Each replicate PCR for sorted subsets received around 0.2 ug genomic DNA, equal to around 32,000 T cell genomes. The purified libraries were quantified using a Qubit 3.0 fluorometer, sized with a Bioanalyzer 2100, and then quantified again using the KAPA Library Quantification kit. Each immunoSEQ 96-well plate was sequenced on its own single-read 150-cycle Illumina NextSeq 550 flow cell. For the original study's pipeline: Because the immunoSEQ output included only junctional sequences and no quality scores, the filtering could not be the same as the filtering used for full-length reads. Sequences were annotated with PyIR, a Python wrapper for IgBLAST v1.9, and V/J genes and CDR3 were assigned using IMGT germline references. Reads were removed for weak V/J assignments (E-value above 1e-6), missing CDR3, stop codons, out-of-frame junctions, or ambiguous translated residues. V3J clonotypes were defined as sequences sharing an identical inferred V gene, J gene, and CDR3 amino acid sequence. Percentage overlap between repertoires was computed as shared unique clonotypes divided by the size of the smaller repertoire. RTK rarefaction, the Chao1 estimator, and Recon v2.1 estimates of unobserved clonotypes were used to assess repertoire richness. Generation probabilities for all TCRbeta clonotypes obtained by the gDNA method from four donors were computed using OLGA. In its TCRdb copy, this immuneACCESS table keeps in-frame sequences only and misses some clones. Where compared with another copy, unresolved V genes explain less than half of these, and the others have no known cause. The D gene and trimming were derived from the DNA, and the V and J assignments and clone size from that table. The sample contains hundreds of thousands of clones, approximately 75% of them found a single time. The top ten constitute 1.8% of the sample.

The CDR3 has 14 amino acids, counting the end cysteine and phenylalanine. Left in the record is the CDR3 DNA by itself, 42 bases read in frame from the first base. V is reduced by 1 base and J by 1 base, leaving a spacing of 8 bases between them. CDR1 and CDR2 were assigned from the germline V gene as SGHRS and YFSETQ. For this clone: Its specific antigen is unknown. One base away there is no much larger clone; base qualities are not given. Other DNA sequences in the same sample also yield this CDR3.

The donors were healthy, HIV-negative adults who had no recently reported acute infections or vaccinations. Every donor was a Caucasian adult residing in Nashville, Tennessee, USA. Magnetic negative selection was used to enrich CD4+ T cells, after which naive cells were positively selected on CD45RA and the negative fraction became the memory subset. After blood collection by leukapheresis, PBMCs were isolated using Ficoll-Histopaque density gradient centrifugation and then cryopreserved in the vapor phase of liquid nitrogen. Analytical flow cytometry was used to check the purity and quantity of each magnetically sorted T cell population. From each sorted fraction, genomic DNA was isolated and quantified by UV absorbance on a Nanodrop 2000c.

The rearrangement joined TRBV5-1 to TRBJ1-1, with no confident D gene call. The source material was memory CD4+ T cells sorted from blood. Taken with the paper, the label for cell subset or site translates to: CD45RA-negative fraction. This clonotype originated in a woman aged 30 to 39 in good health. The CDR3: CASSLTTPNTEAFF. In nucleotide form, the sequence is TGCGCCAGCAGCTTGACAACACCGAACACTGAAGCTTTCTTT.